This entry lists 6 T cell receptor beta chains sequenced from one sample in a study of T-cell memory formation after mild COVID-19. TCRdb processed the 5' RACE reads anew with MiXCR; each CDR3 protein has one entry. The repertoire holds fewer than 200,000 distinct CDR3 sequences, around a sixth seen once, with more than 3% in the top ten. Sequenced: PBMCs or a T cell subset sorted from them (not recorded which). These receptors came from a man aged 18 to 30 who had mild COVID-19 (a few samples of this study predate the infection). Cell type and time point are not known.

This clonotype came up a few times. V gene TRBV29-1 combines with J gene TRBJ1-1; 7 bases map to TRBD1. CDR1 and CDR2 from the germline V gene are SQVTM and ANQGSEA. V shed 6 bases and J 0 bases; nucleotides not matched to a gene: 4. This CDR3 is built from 13 residues. The CDR3 DNA follows: TGCAGCGTGGGGGGACAGCTGAACACTGAAGCTTTCTTT. Its protein is CSVGGQLNTEAFF.

This clonotype was picked up a small number of times. The genes are TRBV20-1 and TRBJ2-7; a weak D match, TRBD1 (6 bases). The V end was cut by 5 bases, the J end by 3 bases, with 17 bases between. There are 14 residues in the CDR3. CDR1 is DFQATT, CDR2 SNEGSKA, per germline (reference sequence). For the CDR3, the DNA is TGCAGTGCTTTGTCCCGACAGGCGATCTACGAGCAGTACGTC. It codes for CSALSRQAIYEQYV.

The chain has TRBV20-1 and TRBJ1-5; the D is unclear. The CDR3 is 13 residues long. The V gene's germline CDR1 is DFQATT and CDR2 SNEGSKA (reference sequence). V shed 7 bases and J shed 5 bases, with 15 bases lying between them. This CDR3 is CSVGRKADQPQHF. The CDR3 DNA follows: TGCAGTGTAGGAAGGAAGGCAGATCAGCCCCAGCATTTT.

The gene calls are TRBV7-9 and TRBJ1-2, with D possibly TRBD1 on 6 matching bases. Germline CDR1 is SEHNR and CDR2 is FQNEAQ (reference sequence). The CDR3 is 13 amino acids. V was trimmed by 5 bases and J by 6 bases, leaving 13 bases between them. CDR3 sequence (DNA): TGTGCCAGCAGCCCAAGGGCAGGGGATGGCTACACCTTC. It translates to CASSPRAGDGYTF.

The chain is built from TRBV5-1 and TRBJ1-2; 9 bases map to TRBD1. CDR1 is SGHRS, CDR2 YFSETQ, per germline. V lost 4 bases to trimming and J lost 4 bases; unmatched junction nucleotides: 17. This CDR3 comprises 18 residues. The CDR3 protein is CASSPGTGTPALVYGYTF. CDR3 in DNA: TGCGCCAGCAGCCCGGGGACAGGGACACCGGCGCTTGTCTATGGCTACACCTTC.

This chain links TRBV20-1 with TRBJ2-2; D remains unclear. Trimming shortened V by 3 bases and J by 4 bases, and 12 bases separated the two germline ends. Looked up from germline, CDR1 is DFQATT and CDR2 is SNEGSKA (reference sequence). The CDR3 is made up of 14 amino acids. The DNA for the CDR3 is TGCAGTGCTAGGGTCCCCGGGTCCACCGGGGAGCTGTTTTTT. It encodes CSARVPGSTGELFF.